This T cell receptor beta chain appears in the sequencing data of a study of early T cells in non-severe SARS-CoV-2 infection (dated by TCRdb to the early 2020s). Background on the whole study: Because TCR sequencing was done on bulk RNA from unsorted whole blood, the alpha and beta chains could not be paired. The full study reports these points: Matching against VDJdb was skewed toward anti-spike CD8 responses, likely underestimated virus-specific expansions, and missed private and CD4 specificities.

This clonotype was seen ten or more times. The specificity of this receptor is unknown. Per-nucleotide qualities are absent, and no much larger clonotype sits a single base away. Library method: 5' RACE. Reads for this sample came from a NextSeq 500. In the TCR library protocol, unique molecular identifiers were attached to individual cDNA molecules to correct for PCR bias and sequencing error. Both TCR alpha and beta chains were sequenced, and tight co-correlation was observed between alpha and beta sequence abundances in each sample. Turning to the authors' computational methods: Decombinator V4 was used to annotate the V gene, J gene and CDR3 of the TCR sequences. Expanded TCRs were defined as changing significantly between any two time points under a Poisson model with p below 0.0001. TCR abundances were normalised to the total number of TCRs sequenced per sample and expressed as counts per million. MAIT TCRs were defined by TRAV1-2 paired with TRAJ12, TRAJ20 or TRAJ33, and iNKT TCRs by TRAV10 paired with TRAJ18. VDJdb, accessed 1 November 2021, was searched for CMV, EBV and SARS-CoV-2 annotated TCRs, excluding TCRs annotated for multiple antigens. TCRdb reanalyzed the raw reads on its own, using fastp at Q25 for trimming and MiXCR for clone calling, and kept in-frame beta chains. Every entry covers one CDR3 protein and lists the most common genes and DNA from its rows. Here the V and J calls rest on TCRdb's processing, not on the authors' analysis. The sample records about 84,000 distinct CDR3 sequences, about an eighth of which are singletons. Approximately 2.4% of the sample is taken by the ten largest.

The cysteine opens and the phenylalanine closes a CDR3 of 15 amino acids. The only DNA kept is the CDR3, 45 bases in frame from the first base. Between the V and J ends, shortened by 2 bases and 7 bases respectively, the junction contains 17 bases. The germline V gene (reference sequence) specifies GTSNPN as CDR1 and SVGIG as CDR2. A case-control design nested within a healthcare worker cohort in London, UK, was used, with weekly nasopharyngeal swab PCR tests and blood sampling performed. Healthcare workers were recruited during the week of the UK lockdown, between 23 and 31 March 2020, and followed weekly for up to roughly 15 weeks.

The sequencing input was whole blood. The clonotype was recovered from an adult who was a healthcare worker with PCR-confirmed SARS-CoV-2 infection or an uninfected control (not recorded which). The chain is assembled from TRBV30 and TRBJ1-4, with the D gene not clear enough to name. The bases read TGTGCCTGGAGTTTCACTCGGCTCGGGAGTGAAAAACTGTTTTTT. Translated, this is CAWSFTRLGSEKLFF.